These 13 T cell receptor beta chains were all obtained from the same sample, sequenced in a study of neurological immune-mediated disorders. TCRdb re-derived calls from the 5' RACE reads in MiXCR, one entry per CDR3 protein. This sample yields approximately 26,000 distinct CDR3 sequences, of which about 3% are seen a single time; 7% belongs to the top ten. Input material: PBMCs. Every receptor here comes from a woman in her twenties or thirties with multiple sclerosis.

This clonotype was recorded a few times. Sequence at one end of the junction differs from germline and may be a read error. The chain is built from TRBV20-1 and TRBJ1-6; possibly TRBD1 for D (6 bases). The CDR3 length is 14 residues. Looked up from germline, CDR1 is DFQATT and CDR2 is SNEGSKA (reference sequence). In DNA form, the CDR3 reads TGCAGTGCTAGATCGACAGGTTATAATTCACCCCTCAACTTT. It yields the protein CSARSTGYNSPLNF.

This clonotype appeared many times. The V call is TRBV9, the J call TRBJ1-2; tentative D call: TRBD1 (5 bases). Germline loops: CDR1 SGDLS, CDR2 YYNGEE. V lost 0 bases to trimming and J lost 8 bases, with 11 bases between them. The length of the CDR3 is 13 residues. The CDR3 spells CASSVEGLEGYTF. CDR3 DNA: TGTGCCAGCAGCGTAGAGGGGTTGGAGGGCTACACCTTC.

This clonotype was seen ten or more times. This chain uses TRBV12-3 or TRBV12-4 with TRBJ2-1; 7 positions match TRBD1. V lost 0 bases, J lost 5 bases, and 4 bases stayed unmatched. There are 15 residues in the CDR3. The chain's CDR3 is CASSLALGTDNEQFF. The CDR3 nucleotides read TGTGCCAGCAGTTTAGCTTTAGGGACAGACAATGAGCAGTTCTTC.

This clonotype was recorded a few times. Possible read error: a much larger clone is one base away. V usage is TRBV10-2 and J usage is TRBJ1-5, with D possibly being TRBD1 (5 bases). The CDR3 runs 11 residues. The V end was cut by 4 bases, the J end by 11 bases, with 9 bases between. The germline V gene has CDR1 WSHSY and CDR2 SAAADI. The CDR3 loop reads CASSGGQAQHF. CDR3 DNA sequence: TGCGCCAGCAGTGGGGGCCAGGCCCAGCATTTT.

This clonotype appeared many times. The germline gene is not matched at one end of the junction; a read error may be the cause. This chain connects TRBV15 to TRBJ1-5, with a possible D match to TRBD1 (6 bases). The germline V gene encodes CDR1 LNHNV and CDR2 YYDKDF (reference sequence). The CDR3 has 18 residues. CDR3 nucleotides: TGTGCCACCAGCAGAGGATGGGGGGCGAACCCCAATAATCAGCCCCAGAATTTT. It yields the protein CATSRGWGANPNNQPQNF.

This clonotype was recorded many times. The V and J genes are TRBV5-1 and TRBJ2-7; 12 bases agree with TRBD2. The germline V gene has CDR1 SGHRS and CDR2 YFSETQ. V gave up 0 bases and J gave up 6 bases; unmatched junction bases: 4. CDR3 size: 15 residues. CDR3 loop: CASSLGGLAGFEQYF. The CDR3 bases are TGCGCCAGCAGCTTGGGTGGACTAGCGGGGTTCGAGCAGTACTTC.

Ten or more counts support this clonotype. The V and J genes are TRBV3-1 and TRBJ1-2; no clear D gene. Germline V lookup: CDR1 LGHDT, CDR2 YNNKEL (reference sequence). The CDR3 is made up of 12 amino acids. V lost 11 bases, J lost 3 bases, and 13 bases lay in between. CDR3 in amino acids: CACSTGDYGYTF. DNA for the CDR3: TGTGCCTGCTCAACTGGGGACTATGGCTACACCTTC. The full variable domain, in which reference TRBV3-1 and TRBJ1-2 provide the parts outside the CDR3, is DTAVSQTPKYLVTQMGNDKSIKCEQNLGHDTMYWYKQDSKKFLKIMFSYNNKELIINETVPNRFSPKSPDKAHLNLHINSLELGDSAVYFCACSTGDYGYTFGSGTRLTVV.

The sample holds many counts of this clonotype. J is TRBJ2-5 and V is TRBV11-2; D gene ambiguous. Germline V CDR1 and CDR2: SGHAT, FQNNGV. This CDR3 is built from 14 residues. V lost 2 bases, J lost 4 bases, and 11 bases lay in between. The CDR3 DNA reads as TGTGCCAGCAGCTTACGGGCCCCTGGAGAGACCCAGTACTTC. Residues: CASSLRAPGETQYF.

This clonotype came up many times. The chain carries TRBV5-1 and TRBJ2-2; 8 bases fit TRBD1. This CDR3 comprises 15 residues. J gave up 2 bases and V 4 bases, and 4 bases lay outside the gene matches. In germline, CDR1 is SGHRS, CDR2 YFSETQ. CDR3 residues: CASSPDRANTGELFF. In DNA form, the CDR3 reads TGCGCCAGCAGCCCGGACAGGGCAAACACCGGGGAGCTGTTTTTT.

This clonotype was picked up many times. The CDR3 here is CASSDYNSPLHF. The DNA of the CDR3 is TGTGCCAGCTCAGACTATAATTCACCCCTCCACTTT. The chain has TRBV18 and TRBJ1-6; D uncertain. The germline gives CDR1 KGHSH, CDR2 LQKENI. This CDR3 contains 12 residues. Trimming left V 5 bases short and J 3 bases short, with 2 bases between. The full variable domain, in which reference TRBV18 and TRBJ1-6 provide the parts outside the CDR3, is NAGVMQNPRHLVRRRGQEARLRCSPMKGHSHVYWYRQLPEEGLKFMVYLQKENIIDESGMPKERFSAEFPKEGPSILRIQQVVRGDSAAYFCASSDYNSPLHFGNGTRLTVT.

This clonotype was recorded at least ten times. The chain joins TRBV7-8 to TRBJ1-1; D is unresolved. The CDR3 loop spans 13 amino acids. Trimming pared 2 bases from V and 8 bases from J, leaving 12 bases between. Germline CDR1 is SGHVS and CDR2 is FQNEAQ. The CDR3 reads CASSLTYGEEAFF. CDR3 coding DNA: TGTGCCAGCAGCTTAACTTATGGGGAAGAAGCTTTCTTT.

This chain uses TRBV21-1 with TRBJ2-7; the D call of TRBD1 is as the table states it, not checked on the DNA. TRBV21-1 is a pseudogene. The CDR3 sequence is 14 residues long. The DNA of the CDR3 is TGTGCCAGCAGCAAATCCACCCCTTCTGAAGAGCAGTACTTC. It translates to CASSKSTPSEEQYF.

This clonotype was found many times. The rearrangement links TRBV5-1 to TRBJ2-1; 14 bases map to TRBD2. V shed 2 bases, J shed 0 bases, and the junction held 13 bases outside the gene matches. This CDR3 is built from 21 residues. Germline CDR1 SGHRS, CDR2 YFSETQ. The CDR3 reads CASSFRPPGLAGVVSYNEQFF. The CDR3 region has the DNA TGCGCCAGCAGCTTCCGGCCTCCGGGACTAGCGGGGGTCGTCTCCTACAATGAGCAGTTCTTC.